This record covers a single TCR beta chain. The antigen is undetermined. The data were produced by immunoSEQ multiplex PCR, yet TCRdb's version contains in-frame clones alone and is incomplete. The data show roughly 2.6 million clones, roughly nine tenths seen once. This sample was included in a study of shared clonotypes between healthy human individuals. Study in general: There were three CD4 naive, three CD4 memory, two CD8 naive and one CD8 memory plates per donor.

Naive CD45RA+ and memory CD45RA-negative subsets were split from CD4+ cells. Trimming stripped 2 bases from V and 5 bases from J, with 12 bases between. Germline CDR1 and CDR2: SGHTA and FQGNSA. There are 15 residues in the CDR3. Study-wide findings and caveats: Naive subsets, compared against memory subsets, generally had larger estimated richness values. Clonotypes which were not shared had lower generation probabilities than clonotypes that all four donors shared.

Sequenced material: naive CD4+ T cells sorted from blood. Subset in this sample: CD45RA+ positively selected. The chain joins TRBV7-2 to TRBJ2-2; tentative D call: TRBD1 (6 bases). The receptor's source is a man in his late teens or twenties in good health. The CDR3 reads CASSLKTGWTGELFF. CDR3 nucleotides: TGTGCCAGCAGCTTAAAGACAGGCTGGACCGGGGAGCTGTTTTTT. Filled out from reference TRBV7-2 and TRBJ2-2, the complete variable domain reads GAGVSQSPSNKVTEKGKDVELRCDPISGHTALYWYRQSLGQGLEFLIYFQGNSAPDKSGLPSDRFSAERTGGSVSTLTIQRTQQEDSAVYLCASSLKTGWTGELFFGEGSRLTVL.